This T cell receptor beta chain is from a study of long-term antiretroviral therapy in people with HIV. This clone showed up just a few times. The libraries were made with immunoSEQ v3.0 at survey level. TCRdb keeps only in-frame clones here, not all; method: immunoSEQ multiplex PCR. There are under 25,000 clones in the sample; around 80% occur only once, and 4.5% to 5.5% lies in the top ten. CDR3 size: 15 residues. Looked up from germline, CDR1 is LGHNA and CDR2 is YSLEER. V gave up 1 base and J gave up 4 bases; unmatched junction bases: 6. V usage is TRBV4-3 and J usage is TRBJ1-2, with 7 bases lining up with TRBD1. The sample was unsorted PBMCs, taken 0.5 years after starting antiretroviral therapy. The TCR was taken from a woman between 35 and 50 years old with HIV. The CDR3 loop is CASSQGAGTVYGYTF. As DNA, the CDR3 is TGCGCCAGCAGCCAAGGCGCCGGGACAGTCTATGGCTACACCTTC.